The clone carrying this T cell receptor beta chain was recorded a few times. The data originate from a study of response to subunit inactivated influenza vaccine. CDR3 length equals 12 residues. The V end was cut by 6 bases, the J end by 9 bases, with 9 bases between. In TCRdb, the RT-PCR reads were re-called with MiXCR into one record per CDR3 protein. The profile shows 160,000 or so distinct CDR3 sequences, approximately 11% of them singletons. The specimen was non-naive T cells sorted from PBMCs, collected roughly 6 weeks after vaccination. This rearrangement joins TRBV12-3 or TRBV12-4 to TRBJ1-6; D not certain. The receptor was isolated from a man aged 45-65 years who received an inactivated influenza vaccine. DNA for the CDR3: TGTGCCAGCAGCCACCTTGGTTCACCCCTCCACTTT. Its translation: CASSHLGSPLHF.